The 14 T cell receptor beta chains below all came from one sample that was sequenced in a study of shared clonotypes between healthy human individuals. Assay used: immunoSEQ multiplex PCR; TCRdb lists only in-frame clones, some missing. The sample consists of around 1.6 million clones, approximately 98% of them appearing once. Sequencing was performed on naive CD4+ T cells sorted from blood. The subset: CD45RA+ positively selected. These TCRs come from a man aged 25-45 years in good health.

The chain is built from TRBV5-1 and TRBJ2-3; TRBD1 matches 7 bases. J was trimmed by 4 bases and V by 8 bases; bases with no gene match: 7. The CDR3 is 13 residues long. CDR1 is SGHRS and CDR2 is YFSETQ in the germline V gene. The CDR3 DNA sequence: TGCGCCAGTAGAGAAACAGGGGCAGATACGCAGTATTTT. Its translation is CASRETGADTQYF.

V usage is TRBV9 and J usage is TRBJ2-3; D may be TRBD1 (6 bases). This CDR3 is built from 15 residues. V lost 4 bases to trimming and J lost 4 bases, with 16 bases between them. Germline V gene lookup returns CDR1 SGDLS and CDR2 YYNGEE. The chain's CDR3 is CASSLPGQPPDTQYF. CDR3 sequence (DNA): TGTGCCAGCAGCCTACCTGGACAGCCCCCAGATACGCAGTATTTT.

This clone was detected once. V usage is TRBV4-3 and J usage is TRBJ2-3, with D perhaps assigned TRBD1 or TRBD2 (5 bases each). The CDR3 is 15 amino acids. Germline assignment: CDR1 LGHNA and CDR2 YSLEER. V lost 0 bases and J lost 3, with 10 bases in between. CDR3 protein: CASSQEYEGTDTQYF. For the CDR3, the DNA is TGCGCCAGCAGCCAAGAATACGAGGGGACAGATACGCAGTATTTT.

This chain uses TRBV5-1 with TRBJ2-7; perhaps TRBD2 as D (5 bases). The CDR3 length is 16 residues. V was pared by 3 bases and J by 1 base, with 17 bases between. Germline loops: CDR1 SGHRS, CDR2 YFSETQ. The CDR3 sequence is CASSWTGGRGSYEQYF. The CDR3 DNA reads as TGCGCCAGCAGCTGGACCGGAGGCAGAGGTTCCTACGAGCAGTACTTC.

V usage is TRBV6-1 and J usage is TRBJ2-6, with D unresolved. CDR3 length: 17 residues. V shed 4 bases and J shed 0 bases, with 13 bases lying between them. Germline V lookup: CDR1 MNHNS, CDR2 SASEGT. The CDR3 DNA reads as TGTGCCAGCAGTGCCAGAATACCCAGCTCTGGGGCCAACGTCCTGACTTTC. Protein: CASSARIPSSGANVLTF.

The chain joins TRBV5-1 to TRBJ2-2; D not certain. This CDR3 has 14 amino acids. Per germline, CDR1 SGHRS and CDR2 YFSETQ. Between the trimmed V and J ends, which lost 6 bases and 0 bases, there was a span of 9 bases. DNA for the CDR3: TGCGCCAGCATAGCCACTTCGAACACCGGGGAGCTGTTTTTT. Its protein product is CASIATSNTGELFF.

The chain employs TRBV9 and TRBJ1-2; no clear D gene. Germline CDR1 reads SGDLS; CDR2 reads YYNGEE. V shed 0 bases and J shed 2 bases, with 8 bases lying between them. CDR3 size: 14 residues. The CDR3, as DNA: TGTGCCAGCAGCGTAGCTCCCTCAAACTATGGCTACACCTTC. Amino acids: CASSVAPSNYGYTF.

V and J are TRBV5-4 and TRBJ2-7; TRBD2 matches 7 bases. Germline V gene lookup returns CDR1 SGHNT and CDR2 YYREEE (reference sequence). This CDR3 contains 16 residues. V lost 4 bases and J lost 3; bases outside the gene matches: 13. The CDR3 DNA sequence: TGTGCCAGCAGCCTACCCTCTGGGAGGGGTGACTACGAGCAGTACTTC. This encodes CASSLPSGRGDYEQYF.

This clone was seen once. The V and J genes are TRBV9 and TRBJ2-1; 7 nucleotides agree with TRBD2. The junction had 2 bases not matched to a gene; V was cut back by 0 bases and J by 5 bases. In germline, CDR1 is SGDLS, CDR2 YYNGEE. CDR3 size: 14 residues. This CDR3 is CASSVGRGNNEQFF. CDR3 in DNA: TGTGCCAGCAGCGTAGGGCGGGGGAACAATGAGCAGTTCTTC.

The gene calls are TRBV10-3 and TRBJ1-2, with TRBD1 identical over 7 bases. The V and J ends lost 6 bases and 4 bases, in that order; junction bases with no gene match: 5. The CDR3 is 13 residues long. The germline V gene has CDR1 ENHRY and CDR2 SYGVKD. CDR3 loop: CAIRTGSGYGYTF. The CDR3 DNA is TGTGCCATCAGGACAGGGTCCGGCTATGGCTACACCTTC.

CDR3 DNA: TGTGCCAGCAGCCTAGGGGGACGGAGAATGGACATTCAGTACTTC. Its protein product is CASSLGGRRMDIQYF. The chain has TRBV6-5 and TRBJ2-4, with a weak D call TRBD1 (6 bases). This CDR3 is built from 15 residues. Trimming pared 6 bases from V and 8 bases from J, leaving 20 bases between. From germline, CDR1 is MNHEY and CDR2 SVGAGI.

Concerning this clone: This CDR3 is also generated by other DNA sequences in the sample. The V and J genes are TRBV6-6 and TRBJ2-7; 13 nucleotides line up with TRBD2. CDR3 length equals 15 residues. Germline lookup yields CDR1 MNHNY and CDR2 SVGAGI (reference sequence). The V and J ends lost 4 bases and 3 bases, in that order; junction bases with no gene match: 3. The CDR3 protein is CASSSRTSGSYEQYF. As DNA, the CDR3 is TGTGCCAGCAGTTCGAGGACTAGCGGGAGCTACGAGCAGTACTTC.

This chain joins TRBV10-2 and TRBJ2-2; 7 nucleotides match TRBD2. V shed 2 bases, J shed 4 bases, and the junction held 4 bases outside the gene matches. Germline values: CDR1 WSHSY, CDR2 SAAADI. This CDR3 region has 15 residues. CDR3: CASSESGIGTGELFF. For the CDR3, the DNA is TGCGCCAGCAGTGAGAGCGGGATCGGCACCGGGGAGCTGTTTTTT.

As to this clone: The same CDR3 arises from other DNA sequences in this sample as well. CDR3 sequence reads: CASSVVAGGPNEQFF. The DNA for the CDR3 is TGTGCCAGCAGCGTAGTTGCGGGAGGCCCCAATGAGCAGTTCTTC. The chain has TRBV9 and TRBJ2-1, with 8 bases that match TRBD2. V shed 0 bases and J 6 bases; nucleotides not matched to a gene: 5. CDR3 length: 15 residues. The V gene's germline CDR1 is SGDLS and CDR2 YYNGEE.